This T cell receptor (beta chain) is drawn from a study of shared clonotypes between healthy human individuals (dated by TCRdb to 2018 to 2020). Background on the whole study: A few men and two women, aged 18 to 49 years, made up the cohort. For each donor, CD4 naive and CD4 memory were each given three plates, CD8 naive was given two plates, and CD8 memory was given one plate. Blood TCR repertoires of roughly five healthy adults were deeply sequenced to estimate repertoire size and the extent of clonotype sharing between individuals. Different laboratories and diverse techniques were used to prepare libraries and sequence TCR repertoires, to increase sequencing depth and limit assay-specific biases. Each donor's leukapheresis produced roughly between roughly 0.85 and 10 billion PBMCs. The study at large found these results: Naive subsets generally had larger estimated clonotype richness than memory subsets. Pairwise subsampling indicated that sequencing depth was expected to affect the degree of clonotype sharing among donors. Higher generation probabilities were observed for clonotypes shared by all four sorted-subset donors than for non-shared clonotypes. The small number of donors limited the genetic and exposure-history diversity represented. When several donors were compared, the shared fraction of clonotypes was around 5% for naive CD4, about 4% for naive CD8, more than 2% for memory CD4, and approximately 0.4% for memory CD8. Rarefaction of sorted-subset datasets indicated incomplete sequencing despite the large sequencing depth. Sampling was limited to blood, and TCR repertoires in tissue likely differ from TCR repertoires in blood.

The donors were healthy, HIV-negative adults with no recently reported acute infections or vaccinations. Only Caucasian adults living in Nashville, Tennessee, USA were represented among the donors. CD4+ T cells were enriched through magnetic negative selection, after which naive cells were positively selected on CD45RA and the remaining negative fraction served as the memory subset. Blood was obtained by leukapheresis, after which PBMCs were separated by Ficoll-Histopaque density gradient centrifugation and cryopreserved in liquid nitrogen vapor phase. Analytical flow cytometry was used to check the purity and quantity of each magnetically sorted T cell population. From each sorted fraction, genomic DNA was isolated and quantified by UV absorbance on a Nanodrop 2000c. Concerning this clone itself: Its cognate antigen has yet to be identified. Base qualities are not provided; no much larger clone lies one nucleotide away.

The CDR3 starts with the cysteine, ends with the phenylalanine, and has 13 residues. Only CDR3 DNA remains: 39 bases, in frame from the first base. Taken from the germline V gene, the CDR1 and CDR2 loops are SNHLY and FYNNEI. The junction carries 7 bases between V and J, which are trimmed by 3 bases and 2 bases respectively. Using the deep immunoSEQ assay, TCR CDR3 regions were amplified from genomic DNA by multiplex PCR. Extracted genomic DNA from each cell subset was spread evenly across all wells of several immunoSEQ 96-well plates, with each plate serving as a replicate. Each replicate PCR for sorted subsets received about 180 ng genomic DNA, equal to around 32,000 T cell genomes. Purified libraries were measured with a Qubit 3.0 fluorometer, size-checked on a Bioanalyzer 2100, and measured again with the KAPA Library Quantification kit. Every immunoSEQ 96-well plate was sequenced on a separate single-read 150-cycle Illumina NextSeq 550 flow cell. Regarding the original processing steps: The immunoSEQ output contained only junctional sequences without quality scores, so filtering could not match that applied to full-length reads. To assign V/J genes and CDR3, sequences were annotated against IMGT germline references using PyIR, a Python wrapper for IgBLAST v1.9. Reads were removed for weak V/J assignments (E-value above 1e-6), missing CDR3, stop codons, out-of-frame junctions, or ambiguous translated residues. A V3J clonotype was defined by an identical inferred V gene, J gene, and CDR3 amino acid sequence. The percentage overlap between two repertoires was calculated by dividing the number of shared unique clonotypes by the size of the smaller repertoire. Repertoire richness was assessed with RTK rarefaction, the Chao1 estimator, and Recon v2.1 estimates of unobserved clonotypes. Generation probabilities were computed with OLGA for all TCRbeta clonotypes obtained by the gDNA method from several donors. TCRdb re-hosts the immuneACCESS table, in-frame sequences only. Its copies lack some clones; in the studies checked, an unresolved V gene accounts for under half of them, and the cause for the rest is not known. V and J calls and clone size are those listed in that table; D and trimming were worked out from the DNA. For this sample there are roughly 640,000 clones; around 67% appear just once. Clones ranked in the top ten supply roughly 1.7% of the sample.

The sequence came from a woman in her twenties or thirties in good health. Source material: memory CD4+ T cells sorted from blood. The cell subset or site label here, explained by the study, means: CD45RA-negative fraction. This receptor chain uses TRBV2 and TRBJ1-2, with the D gene not clear enough to name. For the CDR3, the sequence is CASSEARNYGYTF. The bases are TGTGCCAGCAGTGAGGCCCGCAACTATGGCTACACCTTC.